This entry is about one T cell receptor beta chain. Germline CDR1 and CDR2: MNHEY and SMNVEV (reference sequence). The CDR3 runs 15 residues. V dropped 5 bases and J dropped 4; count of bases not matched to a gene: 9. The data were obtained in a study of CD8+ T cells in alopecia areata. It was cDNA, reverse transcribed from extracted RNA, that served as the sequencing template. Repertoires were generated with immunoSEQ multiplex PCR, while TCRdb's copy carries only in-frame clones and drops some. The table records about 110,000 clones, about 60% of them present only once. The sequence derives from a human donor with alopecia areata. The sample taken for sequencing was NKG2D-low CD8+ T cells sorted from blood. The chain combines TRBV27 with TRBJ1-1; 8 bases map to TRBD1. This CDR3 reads CASSRTRGPSTEAFF. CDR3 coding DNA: TGTGCCAGCAGTCGAACCAGGGGGCCGAGCACTGAAGCTTTCTTT.